The clone carrying this T cell receptor beta chain has only a few counts. Germline V gene data show CDR1 as DFQATT and CDR2 as SNEGSKA (reference sequence). CDR3 length: 14 residues. Trimming removed 3 bases from V and 1 base from J, with 12 bases in between. These data come from a study of identical twins. TCRdb redid the calling of the 5' RACE reads with MiXCR, one entry per CDR3 protein. Counted here are 450,000 or so distinct CDR3 sequences, 18% occurring once; the ten biggest clones make up 9.5% to 15%. This chain uses TRBV20-1 with TRBJ2-5; D is possibly TRBD1 (5 bases). The clonotype comes from a man in his fifties or sixties in good health. Sequencing input: naive T cells sorted from blood. The CDR3 here is CSARRTGSQETQYF. DNA of the CDR3: TGCAGTGCTAGGCGCACAGGCTCCCAAGAGACCCAGTACTTC.